This is a list of T cell receptor beta chains from one sample in a study of spatial heterogeneity in lung cancer. TCRdb reanalysed the 5' RACE reads using MiXCR and keeps one entry per CDR3 protein. The data hold 100,000 or so distinct CDR3 sequences, with approximately 4.4% observed a single time. The sequences come from lung tumor tissue, collected at surgery. Receptor source: a male donor with early-stage non-small cell lung cancer. Both conserved end residues are part of each CDR3. Fields, in order: D gene, clone size, V gene, J gene, CDR3 protein, CDR3 DNA. The D gene is left open where the match is weak. Rows give clone size only sometimes, using once, few, many, or a class for an expanded clone.

.	many	TRBV9	TRBJ1-2	CASSRLWGQNYGYTF	TGTGCCAGCAGCCGGCTTTGGGGGCAGAACTATGGCTACACCTTC
.	many	TRBV10-3	TRBJ2-2	CAISESQAHNTGELFF	TGTGCCATCAGTGAGTCGCAGGCACACAACACCGGGGAGCTGTTTTTT
.	many	TRBV6-1	TRBJ2-7	CASSETRSYEQYF	TGTGCCAGCAGTGAAACTCGGTCCTACGAGCAGTACTTC
.	many	TRBV20-1	TRBJ2-5	CSARDKGTQYF	TGCAGTGCTAGAGATAAGGGGACCCAGTACTTC
.	many	TRBV20-1	TRBJ1-2	CSAPPSYSPNYGYTF	TGCAGTGCCCCCCCCTCATACAGCCCTAACTATGGCTACACCTTC
.	many	TRBV27	TRBJ1-2	CASSPPGPSYGYTF	TGTGCCAGCAGTCCCCCTGGGCCGTCCTATGGCTACACCTTC
.	.	TRBV27	TRBJ1-5	CASSLQGVNQPQHF	TGTGCCAGCAGTTTACAGGGTGTCAATCAGCCCCAGCATTTT
.	many	TRBV18	TRBJ2-1	CASSPGSEVSYNEQFF	TGTGCCAGCTCACCAGGGTCGGAGGTTTCCTACAATGAGCAGTTCTTC
TRBD1	.	TRBV5-6	TRBJ1-6	CASSSDRGLNSPLHF	TGTGCCAGCAGTTCAGACAGGGGGCTTAATTCACCCCTCCACTTT
TRBD1	.	TRBV28	TRBJ1-1	CASSYRGGWTEAFF	TGTGCCAGCAGTTACAGGGGAGGTTGGACTGAAGCTTTCTTT
.	many	TRBV6-5	TRBJ2-1	CASSPSPGAYNEQFF	TGTGCCAGCAGTCCCTCACCGGGGGCCTACAATGAGCAGTTCTTC
.	many	TRBV6-1	TRBJ2-1	CASSEVGLGEQFF	TGTGCCAGCAGTGAGGTCGGGTTGGGTGAGCAGTTCTTC
.	few	TRBV5-1	TRBJ2-5	CASRQSSPQETQYF	TGCGCCAGCAGACAATCCAGCCCCCAAGAGACCCAGTACTTC
TRBD2	many	TRBV6-6	TRBJ2-7	CASSYMGGGTYEQYF	TGTGCCAGCAGTTACATGGGCGGGGGGACCTACGAGCAGTACTTC
TRBD1	few	TRBV6-1	TRBJ2-3	CASRARDRGTDTQYF	TGTGCCAGCAGAGCCAGGGACAGGGGAACAGATACGCAGTATTTT
.	few	TRBV2	TRBJ2-7	CASSDLIGGSYEQYF	TGTGCCAGCAGTGATCTAATCGGGGGCTCCTACGAGCAGTACTTC
.	many	TRBV10-3	TRBJ1-5	CAISEAGQINQPQHF	TGTGCCATCAGTGAGGCAGGGCAAATCAATCAGCCCCAGCATTTT
.	many	TRBV29-1	TRBJ1-4	CSVAYRGVNEKLFF	TGCAGCGTAGCCTATCGGGGGGTGAATGAAAAACTGTTTTTT
.	many	TRBV27	TRBJ1-2	CASSSQSTGNYGYTF	TGTGCCAGCAGTTCACAGAGTACAGGGAACTATGGCTACACCTTC
.	many	TRBV20-1	TRBJ2-7	CSARDSFQQYF	TGCAGTGCTAGAGATTCGTTCCAGCAGTACTTC
.	many	TRBV10-3	TRBJ2-7	CAISEFLGATYEQYF	TGTGCCATCAGTGAGTTTTTAGGGGCTACCTACGAGCAGTACTTC
.	many	TRBV4-1	TRBJ2-1	CASRQRDRGPPSYNEQFF	TGCGCCAGCAGACAAAGGGATAGGGGCCCCCCTTCCTACAATGAGCAGTTCTTC
.	many	TRBV5-1	TRBJ2-3	CASSLLRGWTDTQYF	TGCGCCAGCAGCTTGCTAAGGGGATGGACAGATACGCAGTATTTT
TRBD1	.	TRBV20-1	TRBJ2-3	CSARDPGGSTDTQYF	TGCAGTGCTAGAGACCCAGGGGGCTCGACAGATACGCAGTATTTT
TRBD1	many	TRBV28	TRBJ1-2	CASSSVTGGYGYTF	TGTGCCAGCAGTTCTGTAACAGGGGGATATGGCTACACCTTC
.	many	TRBV5-1	TRBJ2-7	CASSLSGRSDFEQYF	TGCGCCAGCAGCTTGTCGGGCCGCTCGGACTTCGAGCAGTACTTC
.	few	TRBV6-6	TRBJ2-5	CASTWSHQETQYF	TGTGCCAGCACCTGGTCTCACCAAGAGACCCAGTACTTC
.	.	TRBV3-1	TRBJ2-3	CASSRLESTDTQYF	TGTGCCAGCAGTAGACTCGAGAGCACAGATACGCAGTATTTT
.	many	TRBV29-1	TRBJ2-1	CSVGQGHEQFF	TGCAGCGTTGGGCAGGGCCATGAGCAGTTCTTC
TRBD1	.	TRBV4-1	TRBJ1-5	CASSQGPITGGRGAAQHF	TGCGCCAGCAGCCAAGGTCCTATTACAGGGGGGCGTGGGGCAGCCCAGCATTTT
.	many	TRBV2	TRBJ2-5	CASSPKVSLRETQYF	TGTGCCAGCAGCCCCAAAGTTTCTCTGCGAGAGACCCAGTACTTC
.	few	TRBV29-1	TRBJ2-5	CSVGVKETQYF	TGCAGCGTTGGGGTGAAGGAGACCCAGTACTTC
.	many	TRBV5-1	TRBJ2-7	CASSLGGTYEQYF	TGCGCCAGCAGCTTGGGCGGAACCTACGAGCAGTACTTC
.	many	TRBV21-1	TRBJ1-3	CAKACGFGSGNTIYF	.
TRBD2	few	TRBV30	TRBJ2-2	CAWRTSGSSGGELFF	TGTGCCTGGAGGACTAGCGGGAGCAGTGGCGGGGAGCTGTTTTTT
.	many	TRBV9	TRBJ2-2	CASSGPRPTNTGELFF	TGTGCCAGCAGCGGACCTAGGCCCACTAACACCGGGGAGCTGTTTTTT
.	few	TRBV2	TRBJ2-5	CASTASRQETQYF	TGTGCCAGCACGGCGAGTAGGCAAGAGACCCAGTACTTC
TRBD2	many	TRBV12-3/TRBV12-4	TRBJ2-5	CASSFPAGEETQYF	TGTGCCAGCAGTTTTCCAGCGGGAGAGGAGACCCAGTACTTC
TRBD1	many	TRBV7-8	TRBJ1-4	CASSPNFVYGTGVAPEKLFF	TGTGCCAGCAGCCCAAACTTCGTGTACGGGACAGGGGTAGCCCCTGAAAAACTGTTTTTT
.	many	TRBV27	TRBJ2-7	CASSPGMRSLNEQYF	TGTGCCAGCAGTCCTGGGATGCGGAGTTTGAACGAGCAGTACTTC
.	many	TRBV6-1	TRBJ2-2	CASRETAMNTGELFF	TGTGCCAGCAGGGAGACAGCCATGAACACCGGGGAGCTGTTTTTT
.	many	TRBV7-9	TRBJ2-3	CASSLWGASTDTQYF	TGTGCCAGCAGCTTATGGGGAGCTAGCACAGATACGCAGTATTTT
TRBD2	.	TRBV7-9	TRBJ2-5	CASRPSGLATQYF	TGTGCCAGCAGACCCTCCGGACTAGCGACCCAGTACTTC
TRBD2	many	TRBV5-6	TRBJ2-3	CASTQREVGGDTQYF	TGTGCCAGCACCCAGCGGGAGGTCGGAGGAGATACGCAGTATTTT
.	many	TRBV10-2	TRBJ1-1	CASKLRLANTEAFF	TGCGCCAGCAAACTTAGGTTGGCGAACACTGAAGCTTTCTTT
.	many	TRBV6-2/TRBV6-3	TRBJ1-5	CASRDSGAQPQHF	TGTGCCAGCAGGGACAGCGGGGCTCAGCCCCAGCATTTT